This is a list of T cell receptor beta chains from one sample in a study of blood T cell repertoires in COVID-19. Profiled with immunoSEQ multiplex PCR; TCRdb holds only in-frame clones, not every one. The data hold approximately 280,000 clones, with approximately 89% observed a single time. Specimen: PBMCs or T cells enriched from blood (not recorded which). Receptors were obtained from a woman aged 55-70 years who had recovered from COVID-19. CDR3s include the opening cysteine and the closing phenylalanine or tryptophan. A D gene is named only where the DNA matches it firmly. Only some rows state a clone size, as once, few, many or a class for expanded clones.

clone_size | j_call | d_call | v_call | cdr3_nt | cdr3_aa
NA | TRBJ1-4 | NA | TRBV18 | TGTGCCAGCTCACCGCAGGGAGGAAGCACTAATGAAAAACTGTTTTTT | CASSPQGGSTNEKLFF
NA | TRBJ2-2 | TRBD2 | TRBV10-2 | TGCGCCAGCAGGACTAGCGGGGGAGATGGCGGGGAGCTGTTTTTT | CASRTSGGDGGELFF
NA | TRBJ2-5 | TRBD2 | TRBV4-1 | TGCGCCAGCAGCCAAGCGGGAGGAGCGGGGACCCAGTACTTC | CASSQAGGAGTQYF
NA | TRBJ2-3 | TRBD2 | TRBV25-1 | TGTGCCAGCAGTGATCCCGGGACTAGGGGGAAAGATACGCAGTATTTT | CASSDPGTRGKDTQYF
NA | TRBJ2-6 | TRBD1 | TRBV3-1/TRBV3-2 | TGTGCCAGCAGCCAGCAAGACAGGGCTGGGGCCAACGTCCTGACTTTC | CASSQQDRAGANVLTF
NA | TRBJ2-7 | TRBD1 | TRBV27 | TGTGCCAGCAGTTTAGCGGACAGGGGCCACGAGCAGTACTTC | CASSLADRGHEQYF
NA | TRBJ1-5 | NA | TRBV28 | TGTGCCAGCAGTTTGCGCAGGGGAAGCAATCAGCCCCAGCATTTT | CASSLRRGSNQPQHF
NA | TRBJ1-2 | NA | TRBV28 | TGTGCCACCCAAGTCCCGGGACAAAGAATAAGTGGCTACACCTTC | CATQVPGQRISGYTF
NA | TRBJ1-3 | NA | TRBV4-1 | TGCGCCAGCAGCCAAGGGCGGGACTCTGGAAACACCATATATTTT | CASSQGRDSGNTIYF
NA | TRBJ2-3 | TRBD2 | TRBV19 | TGTGCCAGTAGGGGACTAGCGGCCACAGATACGCAGTATTTT | CASRGLAATDTQYF
NA | TRBJ2-2 | NA | TRBV5-1 | TGCGCCAGCAGCGGAGCAGGGTTAAACACCGGGGAGCTGTTTTTT | CASSGAGLNTGELFF
once | TRBJ2-5 | TRBD2 | TRBV9 | TGTGCCAGCAGCGTAGAGGTAGCGGGGGGCCGGGAGACCCAGTACTTC | CASSVEVAGGRETQYF
NA | TRBJ2-5 | TRBD2 | TRBV3-1/TRBV3-2 | TGTGCCAGCAGCCAAGATACTAGCGGAGTCCAGACCCAGTACTTC | CASSQDTSGVQTQYF
once | TRBJ1-1 | TRBD1 | TRBV7-9 | TGTGCCAGCAGCGACAAAGACAGGGGCGGGTATGCTTTCTTT | CASSDKDRGGYAFF
NA | TRBJ1-4 | TRBD1 | TRBV5-8 | TGTGCCAGCAGCTCGGTGGCGGAGGGGGCTTTCGGAAAACTGTTTTTT | CASSSVAEGAFGKLFF
NA | TRBJ1-2 | TRBD1 | TRBV28 | TGTGCCAGCAGTCCGGGACAGGGGAATGGCTACACCTTC | CASSPGQGNGYTF
NA | TRBJ2-7 | NA | TRBV9 | TGTGCCAGCAGCGTAGACTGGGGCGCGGGGGAGCAGTACTTC | CASSVDWGAGEQYF
NA | TRBJ2-7 | NA | TRBV3-1/TRBV3-2 | TGTGCCAGCAGCCCTGGACAGCCCTACGAGCAGTACTTC | CASSPGQPYEQYF
NA | TRBJ1-1 | TRBD1 | TRBV5-4 | TGTGCCAGCAGCTCTTCCTCAGGGGGACACACTGAAGCTTTCTTT | CASSSSSGGHTEAFF
NA | TRBJ1-2 | NA | TRBV7-3 | TGTGCCAGCAGCCCCGGAGGGGTTAACTATGGCTACACCTTC | CASSPGGVNYGYTF
NA | TRBJ1-1 | NA | TRBV9 | TGTGCCAGCAGCGTAGTAAGGGAGTTGAACACTGAAGCTTTCTTT | CASSVVRELNTEAFF
many | TRBJ2-2 | NA | TRBV7-9 | TGTGCCAGCAGTTATTGGGGGGACACCGGGGAGCTGTTTTTT | CASSYWGDTGELFF
NA | TRBJ2-1 | TRBD2 | TRBV28 | TGTGCCAGCAGCCTTACTAGCGGCTCCTACAATGAGCAGTTCTTC | CASSLTSGSYNEQFF
NA | TRBJ1-4 | NA | TRBV5-8 | TGTGCCAGCAGCTTGGATGAGGAAACTAATGAAAAACTGTTTTTT | CASSLDEETNEKLFF
NA | TRBJ2-7 | TRBD1 | TRBV10-3 | TGTGCCATCAGTGACCGATTGACAGGGCACTACGAGCAGTACTTC | CAISDRLTGHYEQYF
NA | TRBJ2-1 | TRBD2 | TRBV3-1/TRBV3-2 | TGTGCCAGCAGCCAAGAGTTTGCGGGGGACCTCTTCTTC | CASSQEFAGDLFF
NA | TRBJ1-1 | TRBD1 | TRBV10-1 | TGCGCCAGCAGTGGAGGTAGGGGGCTGCTACCTGAAGCTTTCTTT | CASSGGRGLLPEAFF
NA | TRBJ1-2 | TRBD1 | TRBV28 | TGTGCCAGCAGCCTCGGGACAGGGATGCGTGGCTACACCTTC | CASSLGTGMRGYTF
few | TRBJ1-5 | NA | TRBV2 | TGTGCCAGCAGTGAATCTTCCACCGGGTTGCCCCAGCATTTT | CASSESSTGLPQHF
NA | TRBJ2-3 | NA | TRBV27 | TGTGCATCGATGGGAGTCACAGATACGCAGTATTTT | CASMGVTDTQYF